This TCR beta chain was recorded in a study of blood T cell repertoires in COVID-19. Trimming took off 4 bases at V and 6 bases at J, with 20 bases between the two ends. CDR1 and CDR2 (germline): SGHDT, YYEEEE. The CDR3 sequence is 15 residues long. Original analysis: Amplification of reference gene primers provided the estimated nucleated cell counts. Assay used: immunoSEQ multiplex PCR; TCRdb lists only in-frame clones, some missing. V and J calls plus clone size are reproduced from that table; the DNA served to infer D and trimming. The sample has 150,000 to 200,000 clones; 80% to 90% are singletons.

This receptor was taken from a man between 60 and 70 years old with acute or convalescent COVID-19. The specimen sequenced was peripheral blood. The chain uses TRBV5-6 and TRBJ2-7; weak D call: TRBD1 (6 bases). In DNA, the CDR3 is TGTGCCAGCAGCGAGACAGGTCGTAAAGGAGCCGAGCAGTACTTC. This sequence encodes CASSETGRKGAEQYF.